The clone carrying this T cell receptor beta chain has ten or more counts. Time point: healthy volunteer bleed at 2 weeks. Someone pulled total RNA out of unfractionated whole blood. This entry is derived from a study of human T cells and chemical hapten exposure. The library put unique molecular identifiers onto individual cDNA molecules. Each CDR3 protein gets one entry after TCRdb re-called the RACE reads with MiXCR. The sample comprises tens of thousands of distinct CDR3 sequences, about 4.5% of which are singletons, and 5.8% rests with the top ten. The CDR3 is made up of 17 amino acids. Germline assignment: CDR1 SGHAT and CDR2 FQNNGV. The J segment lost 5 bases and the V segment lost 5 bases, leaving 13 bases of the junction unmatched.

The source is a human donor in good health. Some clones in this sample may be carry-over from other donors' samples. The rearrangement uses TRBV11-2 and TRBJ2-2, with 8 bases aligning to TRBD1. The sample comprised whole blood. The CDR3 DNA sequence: TGTGCCAGCAGCCGCTCCTCCAGGGGGCAGGGGACCGGGGAGCTGTTTTTT. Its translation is CASSRSSRGQGTGELFF.